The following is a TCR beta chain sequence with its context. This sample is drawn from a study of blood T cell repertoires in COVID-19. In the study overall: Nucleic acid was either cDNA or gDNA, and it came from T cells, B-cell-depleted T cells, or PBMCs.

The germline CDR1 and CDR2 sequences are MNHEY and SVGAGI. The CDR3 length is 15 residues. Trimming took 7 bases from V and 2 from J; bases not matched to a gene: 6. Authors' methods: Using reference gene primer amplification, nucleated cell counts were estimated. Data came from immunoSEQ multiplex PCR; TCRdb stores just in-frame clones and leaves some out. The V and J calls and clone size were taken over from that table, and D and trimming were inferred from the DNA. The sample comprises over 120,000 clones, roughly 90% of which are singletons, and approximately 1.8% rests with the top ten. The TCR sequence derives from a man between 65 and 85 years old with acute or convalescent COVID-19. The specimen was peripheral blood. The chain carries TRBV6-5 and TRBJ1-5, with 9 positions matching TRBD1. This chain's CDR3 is CASTKDRGGNQPQHF. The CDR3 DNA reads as TGTGCCAGCACCAAGGACAGGGGAGGCAATCAGCCCCAGCATTTT.